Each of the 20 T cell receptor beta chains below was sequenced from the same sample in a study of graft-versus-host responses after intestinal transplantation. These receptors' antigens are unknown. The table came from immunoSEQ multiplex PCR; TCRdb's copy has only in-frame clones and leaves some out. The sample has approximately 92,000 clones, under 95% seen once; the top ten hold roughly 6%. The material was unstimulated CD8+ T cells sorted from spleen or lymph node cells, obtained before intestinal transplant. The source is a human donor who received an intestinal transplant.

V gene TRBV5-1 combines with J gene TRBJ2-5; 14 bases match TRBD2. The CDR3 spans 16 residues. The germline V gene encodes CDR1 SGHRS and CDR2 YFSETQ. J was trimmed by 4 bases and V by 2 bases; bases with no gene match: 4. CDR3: CASSFKGLAGGETQYF. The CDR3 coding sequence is TGCGCCAGCAGCTTTAAAGGACTAGCGGGAGGAGAGACCCAGTACTTC.

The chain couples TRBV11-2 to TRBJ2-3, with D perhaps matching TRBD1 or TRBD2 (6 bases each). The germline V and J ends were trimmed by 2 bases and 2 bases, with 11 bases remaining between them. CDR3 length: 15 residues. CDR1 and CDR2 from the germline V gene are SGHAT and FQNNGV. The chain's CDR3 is CASSLSGAYTDTQYF. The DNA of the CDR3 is TGTGCCAGCAGCTTATCGGGGGCTTACACAGATACGCAGTATTTT.

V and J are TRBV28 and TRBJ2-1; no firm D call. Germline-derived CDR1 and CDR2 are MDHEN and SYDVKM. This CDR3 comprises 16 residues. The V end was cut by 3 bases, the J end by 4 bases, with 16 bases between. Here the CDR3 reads CASSFGDSLIYNEQFF. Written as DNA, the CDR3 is TGTGCCAGCAGTTTTGGAGACTCCCTAATTTACAATGAGCAGTTCTTC.

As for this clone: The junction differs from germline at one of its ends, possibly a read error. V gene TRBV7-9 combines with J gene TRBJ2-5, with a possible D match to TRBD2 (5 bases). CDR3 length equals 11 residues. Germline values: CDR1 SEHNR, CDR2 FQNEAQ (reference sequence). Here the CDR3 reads CASSLRDPSHF. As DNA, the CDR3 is TGTGCCAGCAGCCTCCGGGATCCTTCACACTTC.

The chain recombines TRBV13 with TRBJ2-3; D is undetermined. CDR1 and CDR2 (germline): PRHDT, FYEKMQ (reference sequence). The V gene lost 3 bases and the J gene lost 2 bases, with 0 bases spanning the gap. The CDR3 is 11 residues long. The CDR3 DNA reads TGTGCCAGCAGCTTCACAGATACGCAGTATTTT. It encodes CASSFTDTQYF.

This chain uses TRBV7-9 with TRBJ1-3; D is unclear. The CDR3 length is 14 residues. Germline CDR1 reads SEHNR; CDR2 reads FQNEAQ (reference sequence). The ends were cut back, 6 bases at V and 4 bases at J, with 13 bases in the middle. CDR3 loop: CASSPNQQGNTIYF. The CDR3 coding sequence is TGTGCCAGCAGTCCAAACCAACAGGGAAACACCATATATTTT.

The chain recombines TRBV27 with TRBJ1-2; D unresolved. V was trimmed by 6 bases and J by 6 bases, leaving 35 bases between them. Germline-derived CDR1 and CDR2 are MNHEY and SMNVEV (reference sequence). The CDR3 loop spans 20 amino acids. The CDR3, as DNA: TGTGCCAGCAGAGCGGTGAGGTGGAGACACAGTGTCCCAACTCTTAATGGCTACACCTTC. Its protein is CASRAVRWRHSVPTLNGYTF.

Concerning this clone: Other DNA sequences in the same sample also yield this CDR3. CDR3 bases: TGCGCCAGCAGAAAGCAGGGGGCGAACACTGAAGCTTTCTTT. It encodes CASRKQGANTEAFF. The chain combines TRBV10-2 with TRBJ1-1; 8 bases fit TRBD1. V was clipped by 6 bases and J by 1 base; unmatched bases: 4. Germline CDR1 WSHSY, CDR2 SAAADI. This CDR3 contains 14 residues.

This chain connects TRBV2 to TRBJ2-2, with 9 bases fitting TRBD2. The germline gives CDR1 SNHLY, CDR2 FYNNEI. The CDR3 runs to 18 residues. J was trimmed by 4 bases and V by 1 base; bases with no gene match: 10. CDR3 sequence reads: CASSEGPSGISGTGELFF. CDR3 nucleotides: TGTGCCAGCAGTGAAGGTCCTAGCGGGATATCTGGCACCGGGGAGCTGTTTTTT.

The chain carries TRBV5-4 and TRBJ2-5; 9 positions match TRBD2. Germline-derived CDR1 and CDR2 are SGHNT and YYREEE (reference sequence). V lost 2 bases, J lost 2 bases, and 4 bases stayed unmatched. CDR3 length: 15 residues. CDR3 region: CASSFSAGGQETQYF. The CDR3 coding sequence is TGTGCCAGCAGCTTTAGTGCGGGAGGGCAAGAGACCCAGTACTTC.

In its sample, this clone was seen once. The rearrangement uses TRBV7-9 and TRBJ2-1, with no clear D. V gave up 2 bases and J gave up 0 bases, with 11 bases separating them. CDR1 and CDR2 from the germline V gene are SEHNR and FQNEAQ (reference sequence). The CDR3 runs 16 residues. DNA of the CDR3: TGTGCCAGCAGCTTATGGCCAGAAAGCTCCTACAATGAGCAGTTCTTC. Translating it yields CASSLWPESSYNEQFF.

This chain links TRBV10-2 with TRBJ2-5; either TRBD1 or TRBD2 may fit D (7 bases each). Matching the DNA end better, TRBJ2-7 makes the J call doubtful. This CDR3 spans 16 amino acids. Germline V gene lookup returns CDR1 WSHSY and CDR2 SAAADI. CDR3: CASSPQGGESPYEQYF. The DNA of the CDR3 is TGCGCCAGCAGCCCTCAGGGGGGGGAATCTCCCTACGAGCAGTACTTC.

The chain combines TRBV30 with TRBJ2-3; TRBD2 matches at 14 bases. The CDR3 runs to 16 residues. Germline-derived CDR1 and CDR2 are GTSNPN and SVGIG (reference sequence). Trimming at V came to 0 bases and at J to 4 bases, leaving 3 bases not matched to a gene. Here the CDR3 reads CAWSVGLAGGPDTQYF. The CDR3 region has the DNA TGTGCCTGGAGTGTAGGACTAGCGGGAGGCCCAGATACGCAGTATTTT.

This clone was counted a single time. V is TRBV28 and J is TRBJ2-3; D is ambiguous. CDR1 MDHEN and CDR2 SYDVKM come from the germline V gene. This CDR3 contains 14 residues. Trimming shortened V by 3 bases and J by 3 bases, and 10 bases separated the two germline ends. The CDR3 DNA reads TGTGCCAGCAGTTTGGTCGGTGGGACAGATACGCAGTATTTT. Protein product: CASSLVGGTDTQYF.

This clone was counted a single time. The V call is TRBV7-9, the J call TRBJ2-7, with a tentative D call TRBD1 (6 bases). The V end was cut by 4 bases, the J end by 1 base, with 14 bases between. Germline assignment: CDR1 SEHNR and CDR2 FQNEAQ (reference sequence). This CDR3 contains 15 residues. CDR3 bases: TGTGCCAGCAGCTCCCGGGACACCGAATCCTACGAGCAGTACTTC. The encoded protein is CASSSRDTESYEQYF.

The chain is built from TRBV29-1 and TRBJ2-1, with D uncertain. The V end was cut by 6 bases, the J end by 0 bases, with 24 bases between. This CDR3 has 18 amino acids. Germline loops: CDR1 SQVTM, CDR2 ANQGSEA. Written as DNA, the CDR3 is TGCAGCGTCATGGCGCTGAACCTCGCAGTGATCTCCTACAATGAGCAGTTCTTC. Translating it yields CSVMALNLAVISYNEQFF.

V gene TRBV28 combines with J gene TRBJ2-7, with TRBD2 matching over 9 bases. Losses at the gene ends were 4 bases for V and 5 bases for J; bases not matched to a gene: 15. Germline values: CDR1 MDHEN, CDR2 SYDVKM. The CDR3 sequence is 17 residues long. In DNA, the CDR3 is TGTGCCAGCAGTTACCCACACCCGACTAGCGGAGGGGACGAGCAGTACTTC. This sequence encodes CASSYPHPTSGGDEQYF.

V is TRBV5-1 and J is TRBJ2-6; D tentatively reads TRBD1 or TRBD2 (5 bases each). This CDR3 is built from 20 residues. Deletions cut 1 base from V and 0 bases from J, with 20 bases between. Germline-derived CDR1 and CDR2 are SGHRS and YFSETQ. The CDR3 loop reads CASSLRVRGITSSGANVLTF. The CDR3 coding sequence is TGCGCCAGCAGCTTGAGGGTGAGGGGAATAACAAGCTCTGGGGCCAACGTCCTGACTTTC.

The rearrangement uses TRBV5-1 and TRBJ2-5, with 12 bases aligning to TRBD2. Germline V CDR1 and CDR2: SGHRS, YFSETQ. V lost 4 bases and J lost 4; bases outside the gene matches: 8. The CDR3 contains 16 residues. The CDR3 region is CASSEGLAGFPETQYF. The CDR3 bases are TGCGCCAGCAGCGAAGGACTAGCGGGATTTCCAGAGACCCAGTACTTC.

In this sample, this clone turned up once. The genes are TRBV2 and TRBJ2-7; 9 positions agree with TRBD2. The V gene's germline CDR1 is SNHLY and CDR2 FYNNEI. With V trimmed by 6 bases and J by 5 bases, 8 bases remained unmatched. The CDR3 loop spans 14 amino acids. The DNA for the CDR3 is TGTGCCAGCAGGAGCAGCGGGAGGAGGAACGAGCAGTACTTC. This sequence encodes CASRSSGRRNEQYF.